One and the same sample provided the 17 T cell receptor beta chains below, sequenced in a study of blood T cell repertoires in COVID-19. Produced via immunoSEQ multiplex PCR; TCRdb's table is partial and in-frame only. The sample lists just under 350,000 clones, about four fifths occurring once. The sequenced material came from peripheral blood. Receptors were obtained from a man aged 25 to 40 with active or convalescent COVID-19.

This clone was seen a single time. This chain's CDR3 is CASSLDGSSYEQYF. The CDR3 DNA sequence: TGTGCCAGCAGCTTAGACGGGAGCTCCTACGAGCAGTACTTC. The V gene is TRBV7-8, the J gene TRBJ2-7, with D possibly TRBD2 on 6 matching bases. This CDR3 region has 14 residues. Germline V gene lookup returns CDR1 SGHVS and CDR2 FQNEAQ. V lost 1 base to trimming and J lost 0 bases, with 7 bases between them.

This sequence joins TRBV27 and TRBJ1-2; perhaps TRBD1 as D (5 bases). Looked up from germline, CDR1 is MNHEY and CDR2 is SMNVEV (reference sequence). V was shortened by 6 bases and J by 8 bases, with 16 bases between the two germline ends. The CDR3 extends over 13 amino acids. The CDR3 coding sequence is TGTGCCAGCAGCCCGGGGGTCGGAGGGGGCTACACCTTC. Translating gives CASSPGVGGGYTF.

V gene TRBV29-1 combines with J gene TRBJ1-1; TRBD1 is a possible D gene (6 bases). The V and J ends lost 7 bases and 7 bases respectively, with 13 bases between them. The CDR3 loop spans 11 amino acids. The germline V gene encodes CDR1 SQVTM and CDR2 ANQGSEA. CDR3 in amino acids: CSGKKQGEAFF. The CDR3 nucleotides are TGCAGCGGAAAGAAACAGGGTGAAGCTTTCTTT.

This chain links TRBV27 with TRBJ1-5; possibly TRBD1 for D (6 bases). Between the trimmed V and J ends, which lost 2 bases and 11 bases, there was a span of 13 bases. The germline gives CDR1 MNHEY, CDR2 SMNVEV (reference sequence). The CDR3 is 13 amino acids. CDR3 loop: CASSLGSGDSQHF. The CDR3 DNA sequence: TGTGCCAGCAGTTTAGGCTCAGGGGATTCCCAGCATTTT.

The rearrangement joins TRBV19 to TRBJ2-3, with D perhaps TRBD1 (6 bases). Germline V gene lookup returns CDR1 LNHDA and CDR2 SQIVND (reference sequence). The CDR3 is 15 amino acids. V lost 5 bases, J lost 0 bases, and 12 bases lay in between. The CDR3 here is CASSSTGLSTDTQYF. The CDR3 nucleotides read TGTGCCAGTAGTTCGACAGGCCTAAGCACAGATACGCAGTATTTT.

This clone occurred a few times. The chain has TRBV5-4 and TRBJ2-1, with 10 bases aligning to TRBD1. Trimming cost V 4 bases and J 5 bases; bases outside gene matches: 6. CDR3 length: 15 residues. The germline gives CDR1 SGHNT, CDR2 YYREEE (reference sequence). CDR3 sequence (DNA): TGTGCCAGCAGCCCCCGGGACAGGGGTCACAATGAGCAGTTCTTC. Translating gives CASSPRDRGHNEQFF. Full variable domain (outside the CDR3, taken from reference TRBV5-4 and TRBJ2-1): ETGVTQSPTHLIKTRGQQVTLRCSSQSGHNTVSWYQQALGQGPQFIFQYYREEENGRGNFPPRFSGLQFPNYSSELNVNALELDDSALYLCASSPRDRGHNEQFFGPGTRLTVL.

V is TRBV5-4 and J is TRBJ1-1; no definite D call. CDR3 length: 15 residues. V was shortened by 2 bases and J by 5 bases, with 16 bases between the two germline ends. Germline V gene sequence: CDR1 SGHNT, CDR2 YYREEE (reference sequence). For the CDR3, the DNA is TGTGCCAGCAGCTTTGGGTTAGGGAGGAGAACTGAAGCTTTCTTT. It yields the protein CASSFGLGRRTEAFF.

A few counts support this clone. The J gene is TRBJ2-2, the V gene TRBV27, with D perhaps matching TRBD1 (7 bases). Germline V CDR1 and CDR2: MNHEY, SMNVEV (reference sequence). The CDR3 has 16 residues. V was cut by 3 bases and J by 2 bases, with 13 bases left in between. The chain's CDR3 is CASSFGGGGNTGELFF. DNA of the CDR3: TGTGCCAGCAGTTTCGGAGGGGGCGGAAACACCGGGGAGCTGTTTTTT.

The chain links TRBV3-1 (or the pseudogene TRBV3-2) to TRBJ1-5; D is possibly TRBD1 (6 bases). Germline V gives CDR1 LGHDT, CDR2 YNNKEL (reference sequence). The CDR3 totals 15 residues. The V gene lost 3 bases and the J gene lost 6 bases, with 15 bases spanning the gap. CDR3 in DNA: TGTGCCAGCAGCCACCAGGGGCGCGGAAGTCAGCCCCAGCATTTT. This codes for CASSHQGRGSQPQHF.

This clone was counted at least ten times. Within the sample, other DNA sequences also encode this same CDR3. The J gene is TRBJ2-1, the V gene TRBV6-1; 8 nucleotides agree with TRBD2. The J segment lost 2 bases and the V segment lost 2 bases, leaving 5 bases of the junction unmatched. This CDR3 comprises 16 residues. Germline lookup yields CDR1 MNHNS and CDR2 SASEGT. The CDR3 region has the DNA TGTGCCAGCAGTGAAAGGGGCGGGGGGACCTACAATGAGCAGTTCTTC. Residues: CASSERGGGTYNEQFF.

The chain is built from TRBV6-5 and TRBJ1-1, with D uncertain. The CDR3 totals 13 residues. CDR1 is MNHEY and CDR2 is SVGAGI in the germline V gene. V gave up 2 bases and J gave up 6 bases, with 10 bases separating them. The CDR3 DNA reads as TGTGCCAGCAGTTACGTCCGGGGATCTGAAGCTTTCTTT. Translating gives CASSYVRGSEAFF.

This rearrangement joins TRBV14 to TRBJ1-5; perhaps TRBD1 as D (5 bases). Looked up from germline, CDR1 is SGHDN and CDR2 is FVKESK. This CDR3 spans 15 amino acids. V lost 1 base and J 3 bases, leaving 10 bases between the germline ends. The DNA of the CDR3 is TGTGCCAGCAGCCAAGTCCGACAGCACAATCAGCCCCAGCATTTT. Its translation is CASSQVRQHNQPQHF.

The chain links TRBV5-4 to TRBJ2-7, with 9 bases matching TRBD2. The V segment lost 4 bases and the J segment 0 bases; nucleotides outside the gene matches: 11. The CDR3 loop spans 17 amino acids. CDR1 is SGHNT, CDR2 YYREEE, per germline (reference sequence). The CDR3 nucleotides are TGTGCCAGCAGCAGGGCAGCGGGGGGCCTCAGCTCCTACGAGCAGTACTTC. Translated, it gives CASSRAAGGLSSYEQYF.

A single count supports this clone. The chain employs TRBV27 and TRBJ2-7; D unresolved. The V and J ends lost 3 bases and 3 bases respectively, with 9 bases between them. Germline V gene data show CDR1 as MNHEY and CDR2 as SMNVEV (reference sequence). This CDR3 region has 13 residues. CDR3 in amino acids: CASSFSQDYEQYF. Written as DNA, the CDR3 is TGTGCCAGCAGTTTCAGCCAGGACTACGAGCAGTACTTC.

This clone showed up just a few times. This chain uses TRBV30 with TRBJ1-2; 10 nucleotides align to TRBD1. V lost 4 bases to trimming and J lost 10 bases; unmatched junction nucleotides: 9. The CDR3 length is 13 residues. CDR1 GTSNPN and CDR2 SVGIG come from the germline V gene (reference sequence). CDR3 protein: CAWIVGTGVPYTF. The CDR3 region has the DNA TGTGCCTGGATCGTAGGGACAGGGGTACCCTACACCTTC.

The chain combines TRBV19 with TRBJ2-7; a weak D match, TRBD2 (7 bases). This CDR3 is built from 18 residues. In germline, CDR1 is LNHDA, CDR2 SQIVND (reference sequence). The ends were cut back, 8 bases at V and 7 bases at J, with 33 bases in the middle. DNA for the CDR3: TGTGCCAGTTCCCTATGGGGGGCTAGCGGCCCGACTCCGGGGGAGCAGTACTTC. This translates into CASSLWGASGPTPGEQYF. The full variable domain, completed using reference TRBV19 and TRBJ2-7, is DGGITQSPKYLFRKEGQNVTLSCEQNLNHDAMYWYRQDPGQGLRLIYYSQIVNDFQKGDIAEGYSVSREKKESFPLTVTSAQKNPTAFYLCASSLWGASGPTPGEQYFGPGTRLTVT.

The chain carries TRBV19 and TRBJ2-2; 14 bases align to TRBD2. The CDR3 consists of 17 residues. V gave up 5 bases and J gave up 6 bases; unmatched junction bases: 8. CDR1 is LNHDA, CDR2 SQIVND, per germline (reference sequence). The DNA for the CDR3 is TGTGCCAGTAGTTCGATGACTAGCGGGAGGGCCGCCGGGGAGCTGTTTTTT. Amino acid sequence: CASSSMTSGRAAGELFF.